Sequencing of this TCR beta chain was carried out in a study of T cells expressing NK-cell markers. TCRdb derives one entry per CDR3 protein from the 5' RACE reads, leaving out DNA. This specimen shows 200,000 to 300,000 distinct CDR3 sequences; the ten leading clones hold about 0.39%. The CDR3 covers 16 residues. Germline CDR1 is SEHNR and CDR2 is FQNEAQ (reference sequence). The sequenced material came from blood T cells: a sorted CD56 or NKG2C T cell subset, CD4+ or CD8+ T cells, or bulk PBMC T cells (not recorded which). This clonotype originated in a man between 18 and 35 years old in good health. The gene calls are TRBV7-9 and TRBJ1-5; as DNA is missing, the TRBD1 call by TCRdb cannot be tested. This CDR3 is CASSSDRGWGNQPQHF.